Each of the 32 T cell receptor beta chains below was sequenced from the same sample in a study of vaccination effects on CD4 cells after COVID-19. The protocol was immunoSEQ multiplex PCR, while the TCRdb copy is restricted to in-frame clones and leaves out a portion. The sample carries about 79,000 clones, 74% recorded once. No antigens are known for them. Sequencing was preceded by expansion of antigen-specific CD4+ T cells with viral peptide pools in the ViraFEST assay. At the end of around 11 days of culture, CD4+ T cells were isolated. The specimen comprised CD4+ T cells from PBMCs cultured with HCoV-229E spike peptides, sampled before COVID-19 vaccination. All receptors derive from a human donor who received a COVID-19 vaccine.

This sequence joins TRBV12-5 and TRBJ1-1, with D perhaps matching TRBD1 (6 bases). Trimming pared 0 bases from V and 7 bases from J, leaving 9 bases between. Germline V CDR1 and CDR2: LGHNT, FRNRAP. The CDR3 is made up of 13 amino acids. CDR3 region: CASGLVGGGEAFF. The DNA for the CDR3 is TGTGCTAGTGGTTTGGTAGGGGGGGGTGAAGCTTTCTTT.

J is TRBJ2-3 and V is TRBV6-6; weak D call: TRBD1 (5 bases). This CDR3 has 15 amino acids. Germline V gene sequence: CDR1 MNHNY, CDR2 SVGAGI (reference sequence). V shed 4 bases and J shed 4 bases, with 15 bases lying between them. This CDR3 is CASSSTARHPDTQYF. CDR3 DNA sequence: TGTGCCAGCAGTTCGACAGCTAGGCACCCAGATACGCAGTATTTT.

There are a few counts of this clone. The CDR3 reads CASSGDSILYNSPLHF. The CDR3 DNA reads as TGTGCCAGCAGTGGGGACAGTATTCTCTATAATTCACCCCTCCACTTT. The chain recombines TRBV2 with TRBJ1-6, with TRBD1 matching 7 bases. The CDR3 consists of 16 residues. Germline V gene sequence: CDR1 SNHLY, CDR2 FYNNEI. V dropped 4 bases and J dropped 3; count of bases not matched to a gene: 6.

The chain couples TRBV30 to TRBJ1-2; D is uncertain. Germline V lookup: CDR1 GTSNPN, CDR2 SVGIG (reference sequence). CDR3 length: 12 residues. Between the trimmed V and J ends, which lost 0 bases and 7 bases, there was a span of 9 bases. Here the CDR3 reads CAWSVNWSGYTF. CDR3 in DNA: TGTGCCTGGAGTGTAAACTGGAGTGGCTACACCTTC.

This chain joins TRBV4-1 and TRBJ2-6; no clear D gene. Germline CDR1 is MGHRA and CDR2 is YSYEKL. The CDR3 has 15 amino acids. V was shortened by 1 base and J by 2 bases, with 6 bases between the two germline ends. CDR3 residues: CASSQVFPGANVLTF. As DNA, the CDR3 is TGCGCCAGCAGCCAAGTATTTCCTGGGGCCAACGTCCTGACTTTC.

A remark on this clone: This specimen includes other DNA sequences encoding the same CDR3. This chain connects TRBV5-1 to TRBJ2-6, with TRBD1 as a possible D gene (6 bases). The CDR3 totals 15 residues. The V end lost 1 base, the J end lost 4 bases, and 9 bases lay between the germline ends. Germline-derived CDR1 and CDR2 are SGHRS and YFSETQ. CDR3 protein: CASSLTGTGANVLTF. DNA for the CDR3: TGCGCCAGCAGCTTGACAGGGACCGGGGCCAACGTCCTGACTTTC. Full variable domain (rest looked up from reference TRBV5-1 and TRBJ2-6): KAGVTQTPRYLIKTRGQQVTLSCSPISGHRSVSWYQQTPGQGLQFLFEYFSETQRNKGNFPGRFSGRQFSNSRSEMNVSTLELGDSALYLCASSLTGTGANVLTFGAGSRLTVL.

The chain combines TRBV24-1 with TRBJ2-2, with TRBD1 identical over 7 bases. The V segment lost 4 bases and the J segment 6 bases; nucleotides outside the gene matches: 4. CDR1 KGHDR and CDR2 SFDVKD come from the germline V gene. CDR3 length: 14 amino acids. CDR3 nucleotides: TGTGCCACCAGTGAGGTACAGGGGCCCGGGGAGCTGTTTTTT. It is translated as CATSEVQGPGELFF.

As DNA, the CDR3 is TGTGCCAGCAGTTCTCACGTAAGCGGCTCATACGAGCAGTACGTC. This gives the protein CASSSHVSGSYEQYV. The chain uses TRBV11-2 and TRBJ2-7, with a possible D match to TRBD2 (5 bases). V was shortened by 6 bases and J by 4 bases, with 19 bases between the two germline ends. The CDR3 extends over 15 amino acids. Germline V CDR1 and CDR2: SGHAT, FQNNGV.

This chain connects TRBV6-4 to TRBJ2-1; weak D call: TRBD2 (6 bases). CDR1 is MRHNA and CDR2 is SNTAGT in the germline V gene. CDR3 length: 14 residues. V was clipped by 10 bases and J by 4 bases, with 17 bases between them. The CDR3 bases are TGTGCCATCTCACCTGGCGGGGTTTACAATGAGCAGTTCTTC. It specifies CAISPGGVYNEQFF.

The CDR3 here is CASRGQGAQTQYF. The CDR3 DNA is TGTGCCAGCAGGGGACAGGGGGCACAGACCCAGTACTTC. V gene TRBV27 combines with J gene TRBJ2-5; 12 nucleotides align to TRBD1. This CDR3 comprises 13 residues. J lost 6 bases, V lost 6 bases, and 2 bases had no gene match. Looked up from germline, CDR1 is MNHEY and CDR2 is SMNVEV (reference sequence).

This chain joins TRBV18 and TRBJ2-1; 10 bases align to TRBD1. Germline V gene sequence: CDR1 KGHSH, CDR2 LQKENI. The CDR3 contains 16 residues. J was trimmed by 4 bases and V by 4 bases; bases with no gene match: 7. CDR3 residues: CASSRETGGAYNEQFF. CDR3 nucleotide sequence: TGTGCCAGCTCACGAGAGACAGGGGGCGCATACAATGAGCAGTTCTTC.

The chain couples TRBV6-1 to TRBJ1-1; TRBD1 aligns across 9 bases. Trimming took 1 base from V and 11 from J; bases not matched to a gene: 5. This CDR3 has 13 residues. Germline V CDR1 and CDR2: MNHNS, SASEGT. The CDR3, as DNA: TGTGCCAGCAGTGAAGACGGGACAGGGAAGGCTTTCTTT. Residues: CASSEDGTGKAFF.

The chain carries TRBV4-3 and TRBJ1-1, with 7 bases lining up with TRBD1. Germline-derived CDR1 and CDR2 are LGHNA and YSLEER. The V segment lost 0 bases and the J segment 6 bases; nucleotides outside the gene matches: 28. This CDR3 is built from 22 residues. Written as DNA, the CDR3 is TGCGCCAGCAGCCAAGATATAATTTTAGGGGGGACAGAGGGGATCTATGACGCTGAAGCTTTCTTT. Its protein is CASSQDIILGGTEGIYDAEAFF.

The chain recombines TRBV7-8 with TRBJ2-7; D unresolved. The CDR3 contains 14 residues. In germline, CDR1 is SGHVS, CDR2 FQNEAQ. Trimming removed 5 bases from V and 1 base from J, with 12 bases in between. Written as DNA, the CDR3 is TGTGCCAGCAGCCCGCGTACGGCTTCCTACGAGCAGTACGTC. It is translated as CASSPRTASYEQYV.

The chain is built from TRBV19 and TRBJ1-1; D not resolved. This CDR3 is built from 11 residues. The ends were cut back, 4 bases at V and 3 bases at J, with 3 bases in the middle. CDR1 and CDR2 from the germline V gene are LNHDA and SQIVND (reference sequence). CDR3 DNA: TGTGCCAGTAGTAAATACACTGAAGCTTTCTTT. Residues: CASSKYTEAFF.

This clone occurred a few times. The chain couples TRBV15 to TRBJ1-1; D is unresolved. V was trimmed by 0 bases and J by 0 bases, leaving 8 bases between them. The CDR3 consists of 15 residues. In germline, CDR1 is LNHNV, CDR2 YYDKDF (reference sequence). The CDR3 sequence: CATSREGSMNTEAFF. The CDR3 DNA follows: TGTGCCACCAGCAGAGAGGGGAGCATGAACACTGAAGCTTTCTTT. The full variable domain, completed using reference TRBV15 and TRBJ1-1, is DAMVIQNPRYQVTQFGKPVTLSCSQTLNHNVMYWYQQKSSQAPKLLFHYYDKDFNNEADTPDNFQSRRPNTSFCFLDIRSPGLGDTAMYLCATSREGSMNTEAFFGQGTRLTVV.

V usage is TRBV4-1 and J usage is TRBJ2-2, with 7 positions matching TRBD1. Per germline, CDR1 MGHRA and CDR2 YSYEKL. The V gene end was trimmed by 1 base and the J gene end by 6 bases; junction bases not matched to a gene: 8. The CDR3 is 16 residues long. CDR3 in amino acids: CASSQGGQGESGELFF. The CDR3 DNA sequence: TGCGCCAGCAGCCAAGGGGGGCAGGGGGAATCCGGGGAGCTGTTTTTT.

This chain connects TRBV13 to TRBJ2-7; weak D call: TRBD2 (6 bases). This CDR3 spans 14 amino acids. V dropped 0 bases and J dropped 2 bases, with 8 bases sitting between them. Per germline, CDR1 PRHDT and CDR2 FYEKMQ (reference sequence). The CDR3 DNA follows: TGTGCCAGCAGCTTAGGGGGCGGGACCTACGAGCAGTACGTC. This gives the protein CASSLGGGTYEQYV.

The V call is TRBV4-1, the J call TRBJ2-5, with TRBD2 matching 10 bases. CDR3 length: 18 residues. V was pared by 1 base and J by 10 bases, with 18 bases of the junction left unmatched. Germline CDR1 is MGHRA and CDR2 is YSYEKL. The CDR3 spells CASSQAARGERGGWFQYF. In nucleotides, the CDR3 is TGCGCCAGCAGCCAAGCCGCCCGGGGGGAGCGGGGGGGCTGGTTCCAGTACTTC.

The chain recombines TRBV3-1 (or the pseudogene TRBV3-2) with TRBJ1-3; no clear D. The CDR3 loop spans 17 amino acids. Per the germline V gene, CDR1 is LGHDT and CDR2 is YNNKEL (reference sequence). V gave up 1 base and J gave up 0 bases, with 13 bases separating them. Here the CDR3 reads CASSQGAAGSSGNTIYF. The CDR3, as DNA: TGTGCCAGCAGCCAAGGGGCGGCCGGGTCCTCTGGAAACACCATATATTTT.

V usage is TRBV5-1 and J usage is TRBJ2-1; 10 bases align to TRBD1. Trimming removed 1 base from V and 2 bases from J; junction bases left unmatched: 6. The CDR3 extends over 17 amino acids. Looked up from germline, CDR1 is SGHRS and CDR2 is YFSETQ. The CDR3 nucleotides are TGCGCCAGCAGCTTGTGGCGGGACAGGGGTACCTACAATGAGCAGTTCTTC. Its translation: CASSLWRDRGTYNEQFF.

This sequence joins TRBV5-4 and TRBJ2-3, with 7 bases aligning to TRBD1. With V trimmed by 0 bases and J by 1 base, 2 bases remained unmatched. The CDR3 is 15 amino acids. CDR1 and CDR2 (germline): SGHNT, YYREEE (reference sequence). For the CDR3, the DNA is TGTGCCAGCAGCTTGGGGCAGGGGGGCACAGATACGCAGTATTTT. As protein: CASSLGQGGTDTQYF. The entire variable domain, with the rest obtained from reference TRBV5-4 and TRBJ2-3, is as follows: ETGVTQSPTHLIKTRGQQVTLRCSSQSGHNTVSWYQQALGQGPQFIFQYYREEENGRGNFPPRFSGLQFPNYSSELNVNALELDDSALYLCASSLGQGGTDTQYFGPGTRLTVL.

CDR3 loop: CASSARREGGELFF. CDR3 DNA: TGTGCCAGCAGCGCCCGTCGTGAGGGCGGGGAGCTGTTTTTT. The chain employs TRBV9 and TRBJ2-2, with D tentatively TRBD2 (5 bases). Germline CDR1 and CDR2: SGDLS and YYNGEE. The CDR3 is 14 amino acids. V lost 3 bases, J lost 7 bases, and 13 bases lay in between.

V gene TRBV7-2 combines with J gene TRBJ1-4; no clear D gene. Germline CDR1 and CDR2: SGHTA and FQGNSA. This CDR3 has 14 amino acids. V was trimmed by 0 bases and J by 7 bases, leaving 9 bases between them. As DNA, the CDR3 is TGTGCCAGCAGCTTAGCAGGGCCTCTTGAAAAACTGTTTTTT. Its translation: CASSLAGPLEKLFF.

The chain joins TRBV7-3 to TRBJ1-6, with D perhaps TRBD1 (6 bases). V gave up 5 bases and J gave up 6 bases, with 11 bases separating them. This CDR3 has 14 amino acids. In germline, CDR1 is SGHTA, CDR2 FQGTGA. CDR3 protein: CASSDGQSNSPLHF. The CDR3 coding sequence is TGTGCCAGCAGCGACGGACAGAGTAATTCACCCCTCCACTTT.

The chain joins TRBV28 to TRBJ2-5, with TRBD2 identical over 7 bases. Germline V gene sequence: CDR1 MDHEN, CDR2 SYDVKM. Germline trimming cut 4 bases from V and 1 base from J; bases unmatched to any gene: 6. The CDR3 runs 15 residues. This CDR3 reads CASSSQRGSQETQYF. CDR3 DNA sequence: TGTGCCAGCAGTTCCCAGCGGGGATCCCAAGAGACCCAGTACTTC.

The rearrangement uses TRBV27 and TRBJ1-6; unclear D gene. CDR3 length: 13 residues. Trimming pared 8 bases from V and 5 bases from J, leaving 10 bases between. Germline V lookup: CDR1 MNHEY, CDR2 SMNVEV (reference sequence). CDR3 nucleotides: TGTGCCAGCCGAGGGTTCCATAATTCACCCCTCCACTTT. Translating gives CASRGFHNSPLHF.

CDR3 sequence (DNA): TGCGCCAGCAGCGTTAACTTTAATGAAAAACTGTTTTTT. It encodes CASSVNFNEKLFF. The chain has TRBV5-1 and TRBJ1-4; the D is unclear. In germline, CDR1 is SGHRS, CDR2 YFSETQ. The CDR3 contains 13 residues. Between the trimmed V and J ends, which lost 4 bases and 4 bases, there was a span of 8 bases. The full variable domain, with the rest looked up from reference TRBV5-1 and TRBJ1-4, is KAGVTQTPRYLIKTRGQQVTLSCSPISGHRSVSWYQQTPGQGLQFLFEYFSETQRNKGNFPGRFSGRQFSNSRSEMNVSTLELGDSALYLCASSVNFNEKLFFGSGTQLSVL.

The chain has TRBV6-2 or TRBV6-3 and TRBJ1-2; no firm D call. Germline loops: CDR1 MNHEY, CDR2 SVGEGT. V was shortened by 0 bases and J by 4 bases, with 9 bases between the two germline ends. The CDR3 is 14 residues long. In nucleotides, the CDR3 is TGTGCCAGCAGTTACTCGAAAGGGTCCTATGGCTACACCTTC. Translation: CASSYSKGSYGYTF.

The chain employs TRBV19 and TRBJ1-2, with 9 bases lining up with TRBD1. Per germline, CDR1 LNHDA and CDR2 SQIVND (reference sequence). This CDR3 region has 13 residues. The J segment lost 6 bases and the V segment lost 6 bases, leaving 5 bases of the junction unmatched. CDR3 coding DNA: TGTGCCAGTAGCCTCCGGACAGGGGATGGCTACACCTTC. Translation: CASSLRTGDGYTF.

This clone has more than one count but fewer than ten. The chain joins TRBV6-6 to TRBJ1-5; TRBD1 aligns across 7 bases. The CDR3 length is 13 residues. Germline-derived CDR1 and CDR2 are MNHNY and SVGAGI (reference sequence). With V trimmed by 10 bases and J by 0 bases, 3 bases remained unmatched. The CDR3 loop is CATRGDSNQPQHF. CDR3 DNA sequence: TGTGCCACCAGGGGGGATAGCAATCAGCCCCAGCATTTT.

CDR3 coding DNA: TGTGCCAGCAGCTCACCAGGCGTGGGTCAGCCCCAGCATTTT. Translation: CASSSPGVGQPQHF. V is TRBV6-2 or TRBV6-3 and J is TRBJ1-5, with D hard to call. There are 14 residues in the CDR3. The germline V gene encodes CDR1 MNHEY and CDR2 SVGEGT. V shed 6 bases and J shed 6 bases, with 15 bases lying between them.